The entry that follows covers one T cell receptor beta chain sequence. Its antigen is not known. Sequencing was performed with immunoSEQ multiplex PCR; in TCRdb, only in-frame clones are kept and a portion is missing. The sample records 65,000 to 75,000 clones, approximately 81% being singletons. These data are taken from a study of OX40 agonist ivuxolimab in advanced cancers. About the research overall: An anti-OX40 (CD134) antibody with agonistic activity, ivuxolimab, was administered to patients.

Study outcomes and limitations: Those patients achieving a partial response at 0.1-3.0 mg/kg showed among the lowest clonal expansion.

The V and J ends lost 5 bases and 8 bases respectively, with 12 bases between them. Germline CDR1 and CDR2: MDHEN and SYDVKM. The CDR3 spans 13 residues. The source was CD4+ or CD8+ T cells sorted from blood, collected in a trial of the OX40 agonist ivuxolimab. The V gene is TRBV28, the J gene TRBJ2-2, with a tentative D call TRBD2 (5 bases). The receptor's source is an adult with an advanced solid tumor such as melanoma, head and neck, liver or kidney cancer. Here the CDR3 reads CASSRTSRGELFF. The CDR3 DNA follows: TGTGCCAGCAGTCGAACTAGTCGTGGGGAGCTGTTTTTT.